Included here is one T cell receptor beta chain sequence, with context. The target antigen is unknown. This record comes from a study of CD8+ T cells in alopecia areata. About the research overall: Treatment comprised oral tofacitinib, 5 to 10 mg twice daily, in treated patients.

The treatment was: oral pan-JAK inhibitor, 5-10 mg twice daily. Obtained from alopecia areata patients were lesional scalp punch biopsies along with peripheral blood. The length of the CDR3 is 12 residues. The V gene's germline CDR1 is MNHNS and CDR2 SASEGT. V gave up 5 bases and J gave up 4 bases, with 9 bases separating them. Isolated RNA was reverse transcribed into cDNA used as the sequencing template. Measured with immunoSEQ multiplex PCR; TCRdb has only the in-frame clones, and not every one. This sample has about 140,000 clones; 86% occur once, and the top ten carry less than 15%. Overall study results and limits: Under tofacitinib, fewer expanded CD8+ clones appeared among the top 100 scalp clones.

This receptor was taken from a human donor with alopecia areata. The material sequenced was CD8+ T cells sorted from blood, taken at week 4, from a patient treated with tofacitinib. V gene TRBV6-1 combines with J gene TRBJ2-7; D uncertain. The CDR3 bases are TGTGCCAGCAGTTCTGGCCCATACGAGCAGTACTTC. This codes for CASSSGPYEQYF.